Listed below are T cell receptor beta chains from one sample, sequenced in a study of T cell changes during pregnancy in multiple sclerosis. Method: immunoSEQ multiplex PCR; TCRdb's copy keeps in-frame clones and lacks some. The sample comprises tens of thousands of clones, more than 70% of which are singletons, and 0.5% to 0.65% rests with the top ten. Here the sequenced sample was CD4+ T cells from peripheral blood mononuclear cells, taken in the first trimester of pregnancy. The receptor source for this set is a female donor with multiple sclerosis, enrolled in a pregnancy study. Each CDR3 is given with its conserved first and last residue. Fields, in order: V gene, CDR3 protein.

>TRBV10-3
CAISGDRGPYEQYF
>TRBV30
CAWVDSYGYTF
>TRBV5-8
CASSLAGGGYEQYF
>TRBV5-1
CASSLGQITGELFF
>TRBV7-6
CASSLGGRGISYEQYF
>TRBV5-1
CASNPTGLDEQFF
>TRBV7-2
CASSPTDNEKLFF
>TRBV19
CASSIASGSRDTQYF
>TRBV9
CASSPHQGASGRATEQFF
>TRBV7-7
CASSWGLAGEEQFF
>TRBV29-1
CSVARGGGVDNEQFF
>TRBV5-1
CASSLLESSYNEQFF
>TRBV5-5
CASSFGVETQYF
>TRBV7-2
CASSLEVAGGPSGANVLTF
>TRBV6-5
CASSYYGTGNTEAFF
>TRBV5-6
CASSKVQGPETQYF